Listed below are T cell receptor beta chains from one sample, sequenced in a study of cytomegalovirus exposure and HLA in healthy donors. The table came from immunoSEQ multiplex PCR; TCRdb's copy has only in-frame clones and leaves some out. The sample has about 140,000 clones, about four fifths seen once. The sample was PBMCs. Receptor source: a man in his forties in good health and CMV-seropositive. Each CDR3 is given with its conserved first and last residue. For some rows the clone size is stated as once, few or many, or as a class when expanded; others skip it.

>.|TRBV5-4|TRBJ2-7
CASRHATSGGAHEQYF
>.|TRBV2|TRBJ1-3
CASSEGTGGLSGNTIYF
>.|TRBV7-2|TRBJ1-2
CASSDPGTGFGYTF
>many|TRBV11-3|TRBJ2-2
CASRTQRLAGAGGELFF
>.|TRBV5-1|TRBJ2-7
CASSLALSYEQYF
>.|TRBV6-5|TRBJ2-3
CASSTGTPLATQYF
>.|TRBV2|TRBJ2-7
CASRGTGVLYEQYF
>.|TRBV4-3|TRBJ1-4
CASSLRTGGWEKLFF
>once|TRBV9|TRBJ1-5
CASGPSGQGHQPQHF
>.|TRBV7-3|TRBJ2-1
CASSMTSGGDNEQFF
>.|TRBV30|TRBJ1-1
CAWNRQGENTEAFF
>.|TRBV7-6|TRBJ1-1
CASSPRYRGLENTEAFF
>.|TRBV27|TRBJ2-1
CASSLGTGLYNEQFF
>.|TRBV19|TRBJ1-4
CASSTPPGQGAPEKLFF
>.|TRBV29-1|TRBJ2-2
CSVEGSTGELFF
>.|TRBV6-5|TRBJ2-7
CASSYSGAGSHEQYF
>once|TRBV7-2|TRBJ1-3
CASSLGGTGNTIYF
>.|TRBV6-5|TRBJ2-5
CASSSVTQETQYF
>.|TRBV27|TRBJ2-3
CASSFFGSGSDTQYF
>.|TRBV6-5|TRBJ1-5
CASRVDWYSNQPQHF
>.|TRBV18|TRBJ2-5
CASSPGEQETQYF
>.|TRBV5-6|TRBJ1-4
CASSLGGDEKLFF
>.|TRBV10-3|TRBJ2-2
CAISDPAAGLGELFF
>few|TRBV7-8|TRBJ2-3
CASSPRASGTLMGDTQYF
>.|TRBV27|TRBJ1-2
CASRPTGQFNYGYTF
>.|TRBV30|TRBJ2-3
CAWSQGGARDTQYF
>.|TRBV6-5|TRBJ1-4
CASSENRDEKLFF
>medium-sized|TRBV5-1|TRBJ1-4
CASSPGTGNEKLFF
>.|TRBV6-1|TRBJ2-1
CASVGEGRDEQFF
>few|TRBV18|TRBJ1-1
CASSPLRQGGTEAFF
>.|TRBV29-1|TRBJ1-2
CSVAYARGGYTF
>.|TRBV10-3|TRBJ1-2
CAISDVDRANYGYTF
>.|TRBV5-1|TRBJ2-7
CASSLAGTSGRTTYEQYF
>.|TRBV4-1|TRBJ2-1
CASSQDPGTGGYNEQFF
>.|TRBV5-1|TRBJ2-5
CASSPSGRATQYF
>.|TRBV29-1|TRBJ1-2
CSATKQNRATNGYTF
>.|TRBV6-5|TRBJ1-2
CASSWDRGFGYTF
>few|TRBV10-3|TRBJ1-3
CAISVSRNTIYF
>.|TRBV18|TRBJ1-2
CASSPRSGLDYGYTF
>.|TRBV11-2|TRBJ2-2
CASSPTSYTGELFF
>.|TRBV30|TRBJ1-1
CASRGLNTEAFF
>.|TRBV6-1|TRBJ2-1
CASSELAGTYNEQFF
>.|TRBV9|TRBJ2-1
CASSVGRSNEQFF
>.|TRBV11-1|TRBJ2-7
CASSLGPTGSLSYEQYF
>.|TRBV5-5|TRBJ2-7
CASSLRGLTYEQYF